This T cell receptor beta chain was sequenced in a study of blood T cell repertoires in COVID-19. CDR3 size: 15 residues. V gave up 3 bases and J gave up 5 bases; unmatched junction bases: 5. From germline, CDR1 is LGHDT and CDR2 YNNKEL (reference sequence). TCRdb's table, derived via immunoSEQ multiplex PCR, lists solely in-frame clones and lacks some. The repertoire holds roughly 280,000 clones, with about nine tenths as singletons. The TCR sequence derives from a woman aged 25 to 39 with COVID-19, enrolled during active disease. This rearrangement joins TRBV3-1 (or the pseudogene TRBV3-2) to TRBJ2-7; 12 nucleotides agree with TRBD2. The sequencing input was peripheral blood. CDR3 loop: CASSQELAGGNEQYF. The CDR3 DNA sequence: TGTGCCAGCAGCCAGGAACTAGCGGGAGGCAACGAGCAGTACTTC.